Shown below are 3 T cell receptor beta chains from a single sample sequenced in a study of T-cell memory formation after mild COVID-19. TCRdb called the 5' RACE reads again in MiXCR, with one record for every CDR3 protein. This table holds a few hundred thousand distinct CDR3 sequences, about 17% found once. Sequenced material: PBMCs or a T cell subset sorted from them (not recorded which). The receptor source for this set is a man aged 18-30 years who had mild COVID-19 (a few samples of this study predate the infection). Cell type and time point are not known.

The chain recombines TRBV5-5 with TRBJ1-5; no definite D call. This CDR3 is built from 15 residues. From germline, CDR1 is SGHKS and CDR2 YYEKEE (reference sequence). V lost 4 bases, J lost 2 bases, and 13 bases lay in between. CDR3 bases: TGTGCCAGCAGCCCTGGAAATCGGGGCAATCAGCCCCAGCATTTT. This codes for CASSPGNRGNQPQHF.

V and J are TRBV6-5 and TRBJ1-5; D not certain. CDR1 and CDR2 (germline): MNHEY, SVGAGI. There are 14 residues in the CDR3. Trimming removed 0 bases from V and 3 bases from J, with 6 bases in between. Here the CDR3 DNA reads TGTGCCAGCAGTTACTCTTATTCCAATCAGCCCCAGCATTTT. Translated: CASSYSYSNQPQHF.

This clonotype was seen a few times. The CDR3 DNA sequence: TGCGCCAGCAGCCTTGAGATAGCGGGGGGCGGGGGTGAGCAGTTCTTC. Translated, it gives CASSLEIAGGGGEQFF. The chain is built from TRBV4-1 and TRBJ2-1, with 10 bases aligning to TRBD2. Germline trimming cut 4 bases from V and 9 bases from J; bases unmatched to any gene: 12. Per the germline V gene, CDR1 is MGHRA and CDR2 is YSYEKL. The CDR3 spans 16 residues.